This TCR beta chain stems from a study of T-cell reconstitution after alpha-beta-depleted transplantation in children. Germline CDR1 reads SGHRS; CDR2 reads YFSETQ. Trimming removed 4 bases at V and 0 bases at J, with 8 bases between. CDR3 size: 14 residues. TCRbeta library preparation incorporated unique molecular identifiers. One entry per CDR3 protein, called by TCRdb with MiXCR from the PCR reads. The sample has 83,000 or so distinct CDR3 sequences, roughly 7.7% seen once. Sequenced here: PBMCs from the stem cell graft donor, sampled from the stem cell graft. The clonotype comes from a human donor who donated a stem cell graft to a child with congenital amegakaryocytic thrombocytopenia. The V call is TRBV5-1, the J call TRBJ2-1; D unclear. The CDR3 region has the DNA TGCGCCAGCAGCCCGCAGAGCTCCTACAATGAGCAGTTCTTC. This sequence encodes CASSPQSSYNEQFF.